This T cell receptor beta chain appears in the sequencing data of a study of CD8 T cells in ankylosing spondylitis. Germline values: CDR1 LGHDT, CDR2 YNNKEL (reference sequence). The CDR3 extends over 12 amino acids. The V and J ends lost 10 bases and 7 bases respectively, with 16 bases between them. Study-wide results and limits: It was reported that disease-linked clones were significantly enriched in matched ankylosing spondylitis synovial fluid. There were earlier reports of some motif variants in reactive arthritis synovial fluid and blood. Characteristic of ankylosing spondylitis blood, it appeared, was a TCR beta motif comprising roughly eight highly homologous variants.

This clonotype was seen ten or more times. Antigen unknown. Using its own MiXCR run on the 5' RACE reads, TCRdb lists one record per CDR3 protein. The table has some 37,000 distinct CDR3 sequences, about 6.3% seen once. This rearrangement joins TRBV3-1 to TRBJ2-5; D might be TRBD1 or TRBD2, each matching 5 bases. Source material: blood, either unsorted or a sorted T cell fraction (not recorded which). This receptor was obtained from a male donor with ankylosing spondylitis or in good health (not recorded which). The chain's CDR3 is CATGFRQGTQYF. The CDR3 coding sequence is TGTGCCACGGGGTTTCGTCAGGGGACCCAGTACTTC.